The 26 T cell receptor beta chains below were found in one sample sequenced in a study of cytomegalovirus exposure and HLA in healthy donors. The PCR employed 60 Vbeta primers together with 13 Jbeta primers. Assay: immunoSEQ multiplex PCR; the TCRdb copy retains only in-frame clones and omits some. The data show some 180,000 clones, around 79% seen once. Sequencing was performed on PBMCs. The receptors come from a woman aged 30 to 39 in good health and CMV-seropositive.

The V gene is TRBV4-3, the J gene TRBJ2-1; 11 nucleotides match TRBD2. The CDR3 has 17 residues. After removal of 4 bases from V and 0 bases from J, the junction contained 5 bases not matched to a gene. CDR1 is LGHNA and CDR2 is YSLEER in the germline V gene. The CDR3 loop reads CASSPGLAGNSYNEQFF. In DNA form, the CDR3 reads TGCGCCAGCAGCCCTGGACTAGCGGGCAACTCCTACAATGAGCAGTTCTTC.

This clone was seen a handful of times. The J gene is TRBJ2-5, the V gene TRBV7-8; 9 bases align to TRBD2. The CDR3 contains 19 residues. V lost 2 bases and J lost 2; bases outside the gene matches: 15. Germline loops: CDR1 SGHVS, CDR2 FQNEAQ. The CDR3, as DNA: TGTGCCAGCAGCTTACTACTGTATAGCGGGAGTAAATCACAAGAGACCCAGTACTTC. Translated: CASSLLLYSGSKSQETQYF.

Here the CDR3 reads CASRRLADSSYEQYF. The CDR3 bases are TGTGCCAGCAGGCGACTAGCGGACAGCTCCTACGAGCAGTACTTC. The chain is built from TRBV5-4 and TRBJ2-7; 9 nucleotides agree with TRBD2. The CDR3 spans 15 residues. The ends lost 5 bases at V and 0 bases at J; junction bases unmatched: 6. Germline CDR1 reads SGHNT; CDR2 reads YYREEE (reference sequence).

The chain employs TRBV21-1 and TRBJ1-5; the tabulated D call, TRBD1, remains unverified against the DNA. TRBV21-1 is recorded as a pseudogene. CDR3 length: 15 amino acids. CDR3 nucleotides: TGTGCCAGCAGCATCGATACAGGGGCCAATCAGCCCCAGCATTTT. This encodes CASSIDTGANQPQHF.

This clone has just a few counts. The chain employs TRBV4-1 and TRBJ1-2; 9 bases are a match to TRBD1. V was pared by 3 bases and J by 4 bases, with 9 bases of the junction left unmatched. The CDR3 consists of 16 residues. Germline V gives CDR1 MGHRA, CDR2 YSYEKL. Here the CDR3 DNA reads TGCGCCAGCAGCCATCCCAGGGACAGGGAAGGCTATGGCTACACCTTC. This encodes CASSHPRDREGYGYTF.

V and J are TRBV27 and TRBJ2-7; tentative D call: TRBD2 (5 bases). Trimming shortened V by 1 base and J by 3 bases, and 13 bases separated the two germline ends. The CDR3 is made up of 15 amino acids. The germline CDR1 and CDR2 sequences are MNHEY and SMNVEV (reference sequence). The CDR3 DNA is TGTGCCAGCAGTTTATTGCCCGGGGAAAACTACGAGCAGTACTTC. Translating it yields CASSLLPGENYEQYF.

The chain employs TRBV7-9 and TRBJ1-2; D ambiguous. Germline assignment: CDR1 SEHNR and CDR2 FQNEAQ (reference sequence). The CDR3 has 8 residues. With 5 bases removed from V and 11 bases from J, the gap between germline ends came to 3 bases. CDR3 in amino acids: CASSAYTF. The CDR3 region has the DNA TGTGCCAGCAGCGCGTACACCTTC.

V and J are TRBV4-1 and TRBJ1-2; D remains ambiguous. V lost 4 bases and J lost 2, with 8 bases in between. Germline CDR1 MGHRA, CDR2 YSYEKL. The CDR3 is 13 amino acids. This chain's CDR3 is CASSLRGNYGYTF. The CDR3 coding sequence is TGCGCCAGCAGCCTTCGGGGAAACTATGGCTACACCTTC.

The chain employs TRBV5-5 and TRBJ2-3; TRBD2 aligns across 16 bases. Germline V gene sequence: CDR1 SGHKS, CDR2 YYEKEE (reference sequence). V gave up 4 bases and J gave up 6 bases; unmatched junction bases: 2. This CDR3 has 15 residues. In DNA, the CDR3 is TGTGCCAGCAGCCTGGGACTAGCGGGGGGGGATACGCAGTATTTT. Protein: CASSLGLAGGDTQYF.

This clone has only a few counts. The CDR3, as DNA: TGTGCCAGCAGTTACTCGAGGGCGCAGACCCCCGGCGGCTACACCTTC. This sequence encodes CASSYSRAQTPGGYTF. The rearrangement links TRBV6-5 to TRBJ1-2; D is uncertain. V lost 0 bases to trimming and J lost 8 bases, with 19 bases between them. Germline V lookup: CDR1 MNHEY, CDR2 SVGAGI. This CDR3 is built from 16 residues.

This clone has a handful of counts. V usage is TRBV7-2 and J usage is TRBJ1-1, with a possible D match to TRBD1 (6 bases). The V gene's germline CDR1 is SGHTA and CDR2 FQGNSA. With 5 bases removed from V and 3 bases from J, the gap between germline ends came to 16 bases. The CDR3 contains 15 residues. The CDR3 nucleotides are TGTGCCAGCAGCCCGAGGGGGACGGTGGACACTGAAGCTTTCTTT. Its protein is CASSPRGTVDTEAFF.

The J gene is TRBJ1-5, the V gene TRBV19; 10 nucleotides line up with TRBD1. The junction had 8 bases not matched to a gene; V was cut back by 2 bases and J by 4 bases. The CDR3 contains 17 residues. The germline V gene encodes CDR1 LNHDA and CDR2 SQIVND (reference sequence). The CDR3 protein is CASSIIGTGERNQPQHF. CDR3 in DNA: TGTGCCAGTAGTATAATTGGGACAGGGGAAAGGAATCAGCCCCAGCATTTT.

V gene TRBV19 combines with J gene TRBJ1-5, with a weak D call TRBD1 (5 bases). Germline CDR1 reads LNHDA; CDR2 reads SQIVND (reference sequence). V dropped 9 bases and J dropped 4 bases, with 13 bases sitting between them. This CDR3 region has 13 residues. The CDR3 bases are TGTGCCAGCGCAACAGGCAGAAATCAGCCCCAGCATTTT. This encodes CASATGRNQPQHF.

In this sample, this clone turned up many times. At the DNA level, this CDR3 is encoded by other sequences in the same sample as well. CDR3 bases: TGTGCCAGCAGCTTAGGGGGGGTGAATGAGCAGTTCTTC. It is translated as CASSLGGVNEQFF. The chain is built from TRBV11-3 and TRBJ2-1, with a possible D match to TRBD2 (6 bases). V lost 1 base to trimming and J lost 7 bases, with 8 bases between them. The CDR3 extends over 13 amino acids. Germline values: CDR1 SGHNT, CDR2 YENEEA.

The genes are TRBV5-1 and TRBJ2-3; tentative D call: TRBD2 (5 bases). The CDR3 consists of 16 residues. Germline CDR1 is SGHRS and CDR2 is YFSETQ. Trimming took 1 base from V and 0 from J, leaving 12 bases between them. CDR3: CASSLKLASSTDTQYF. In DNA form, the CDR3 reads TGCGCCAGCAGCTTGAAGTTGGCTAGCAGCACAGATACGCAGTATTTT.

This clone was detected once. The V gene is TRBV28, the J gene TRBJ1-2, with 7 bases lining up with TRBD1. J lost 4 bases, V lost 4 bases, and 6 bases had no gene match. The length of the CDR3 is 14 residues. Per the germline V gene, CDR1 is MDHEN and CDR2 is SYDVKM. The CDR3 protein is CASSSTGTAYGYTF. The CDR3 nucleotides are TGTGCCAGCAGTTCAACCGGGACAGCCTATGGCTACACCTTC.

This clone was counted a single time. The chain employs TRBV19 and TRBJ1-2; tentative D call: TRBD1 (6 bases). Trimming shortened V by 10 bases and J by 6 bases, and 21 bases separated the two germline ends. Germline V gene lookup returns CDR1 LNHDA and CDR2 SQIVND (reference sequence). The CDR3 length is 14 residues. CDR3 loop: CATHSGWGQNGYTF. The CDR3 DNA is TGTGCCACCCACTCCGGGTGGGGGCAGAATGGCTACACCTTC.

The J gene is TRBJ2-3, the V gene TRBV5-1; 8 bases match TRBD1. Germline loops: CDR1 SGHRS, CDR2 YFSETQ. The length of the CDR3 is 16 residues. Germline trimming cut 0 bases from V and 4 bases from J; bases unmatched to any gene: 7. CDR3 residues: CASSLARDRFPDTQYF. In DNA form, the CDR3 reads TGCGCCAGCAGCTTGGCACGGGACAGGTTCCCAGATACGCAGTATTTT.

The rearrangement links TRBV2 to TRBJ2-1, with 8 bases lining up with TRBD1. The V gene end was trimmed by 5 bases and the J gene end by 1 base; junction bases not matched to a gene: 4. Per the germline V gene, CDR1 is SNHLY and CDR2 is FYNNEI. This CDR3 contains 15 residues. Written as DNA, the CDR3 is TGTGCCAGCAGTAAAGACAGGGGTTCCTACAATGAGCAGTTCTTC. Protein: CASSKDRGSYNEQFF.

The chain combines TRBV27 with TRBJ1-1; a weak D match, TRBD1 (6 bases). CDR1 is MNHEY and CDR2 is SMNVEV in the germline V gene (reference sequence). With 8 bases removed from V and 8 bases from J, the gap between germline ends came to 12 bases. The CDR3 length is 11 residues. The CDR3, as DNA: TGTGCCAGCCGCTACAGGGCGGAAGCTTTCTTT. This codes for CASRYRAEAFF.

There are a few counts of this clone. V and J are TRBV6-6 and TRBJ2-3; the match to TRBD2 covers 10 bases. Germline lookup yields CDR1 MNHNY and CDR2 SVGAGI (reference sequence). This CDR3 region has 16 residues. The junction had 10 bases not matched to a gene; V was cut back by 7 bases and J by 3 bases. CDR3 residues: CASTPIGAGGTDTQYF. CDR3 coding DNA: TGTGCCAGCACCCCGATCGGAGCGGGGGGGACAGATACGCAGTATTTT.

The chain employs TRBV25-1 and TRBJ2-1; 7 nucleotides line up with TRBD2. Trimming cost V 5 bases and J 0 bases; bases outside gene matches: 7. Germline lookup yields CDR1 MGHDK and CDR2 SYGVNS. The CDR3 extends over 16 amino acids. The chain's CDR3 is CASSSPASGSYNEQFF. The CDR3 nucleotides are TGTGCCAGCAGTTCCCCCGCTAGCGGCTCCTACAATGAGCAGTTCTTC.

Written as DNA, the CDR3 is TGTGCCAGCAGCTTGGAATCTTTCGACCAGGGGTTAAAGCAGTTCTTC. Residues: CASSLESFDQGLKQFF. The rearrangement joins TRBV5-8 to TRBJ2-1, with a weak D call TRBD1 (6 bases). From germline, CDR1 is SGHTS and CDR2 YDEGEE. Trimming stripped 0 bases from V and 11 bases from J, with 21 bases between. The CDR3 is 16 residues long.

CDR3 region: CAWSGMSGNTQYF. CDR3 coding DNA: TGTGCCTGGAGTGGGATGAGCGGGAATACGCAGTATTTT. V and J are TRBV30 and TRBJ2-3, with 7 bases aligning to TRBD2. This CDR3 has 13 amino acids. The germline gives CDR1 GTSNPN, CDR2 SVGIG (reference sequence). V lost 1 base and J lost 7; bases outside the gene matches: 5.

The chain is built from TRBV19 and TRBJ1-1; 8 bases line up with TRBD1. This CDR3 is 14 amino acids long. Germline V CDR1 and CDR2: LNHDA, SQIVND (reference sequence). With V trimmed by 5 bases and J by 4 bases, 6 bases remained unmatched. This CDR3 reads CASSLWTGITEAFF. The CDR3 bases are TGTGCCAGTAGTTTATGGACAGGGATCACTGAAGCTTTCTTT. Using reference TRBV19 and TRBJ1-1 for the parts outside the CDR3, the full variable domain is DGGITQSPKYLFRKEGQNVTLSCEQNLNHDAMYWYRQDPGQGLRLIYYSQIVNDFQKGDIAEGYSVSREKKESFPLTVTSAQKNPTAFYLCASSLWTGITEAFFGQGTRLTVV.

The genes are TRBV7-2 and TRBJ1-5; no reliable D call. The ends were cut back, 5 bases at V and 9 bases at J, with 11 bases in the middle. Per germline, CDR1 SGHTA and CDR2 FQGNSA. The CDR3 is 12 residues long. The CDR3 nucleotides read TGTGCCAGCAGCGTAGACCGGGGGCCCCAGCATTTT. Its protein product is CASSVDRGPQHF.